This T cell receptor (beta chain) was documented in a study of graft-versus-host responses after intestinal transplantation. At the level of the study: Recipients uniformly received anti-thymocyte globulin induction, followed by tacrolimus and steroids for approximately 3 years. Notes on the study in general: Recipient-marrow GvH clones were detected, some having first appeared in ileum or blood. Peak GvH clone levels in circulation were associated with early post-transplant HvG declines.

Concerning this clone itself: Its antigen is not known.

TCRdb keeps only in-frame clones here, not all; method: immunoSEQ multiplex PCR. The repertoire holds more than 85,000 clones, with 85% to 95% as singletons. The CDR3 extends over 15 amino acids. The V segment lost 8 bases and the J segment 4 bases; nucleotides outside the gene matches: 7. Germline-derived CDR1 and CDR2 are SGHTA and FQGTGA. Specimen: unstimulated CD8+ T cells sorted from spleen or lymph node cells, collected before transplant. This receptor was taken from a human donor who was the organ donor for an intestinal transplant. V and J are TRBV7-3 and TRBJ2-3; 12 nucleotides match TRBD2. The CDR3 is CASSTSGGTADTQYF. The CDR3 DNA follows: TGTGCCAGCTCGACTAGCGGGGGAACGGCAGATACGCAGTATTTT.